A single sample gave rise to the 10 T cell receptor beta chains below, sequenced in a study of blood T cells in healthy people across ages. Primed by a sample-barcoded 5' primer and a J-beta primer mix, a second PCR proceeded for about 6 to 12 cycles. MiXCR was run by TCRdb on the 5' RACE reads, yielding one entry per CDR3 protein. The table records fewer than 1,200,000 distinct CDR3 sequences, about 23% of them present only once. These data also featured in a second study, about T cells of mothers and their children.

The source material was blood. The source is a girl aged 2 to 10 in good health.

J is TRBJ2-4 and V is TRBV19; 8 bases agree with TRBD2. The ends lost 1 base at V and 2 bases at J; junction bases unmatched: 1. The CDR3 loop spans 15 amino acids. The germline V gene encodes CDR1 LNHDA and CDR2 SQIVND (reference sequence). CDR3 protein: CASSIAGGSKNIQYF. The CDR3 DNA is TGTGCCAGTAGTATAGCGGGGGGGTCCAAAAACATTCAGTACTTC.

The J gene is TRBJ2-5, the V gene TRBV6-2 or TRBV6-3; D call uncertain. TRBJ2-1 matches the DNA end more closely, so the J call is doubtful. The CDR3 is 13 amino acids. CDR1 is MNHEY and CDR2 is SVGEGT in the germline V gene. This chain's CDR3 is CASSYIGFHEQFF. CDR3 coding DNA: TGTGCCAGCAGTTACATTGGCTTCCATGAGCAGTTCTTC.

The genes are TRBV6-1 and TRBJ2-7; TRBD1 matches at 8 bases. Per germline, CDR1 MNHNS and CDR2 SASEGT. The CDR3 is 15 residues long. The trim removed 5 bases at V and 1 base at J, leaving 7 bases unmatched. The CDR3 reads CASSLWTGLSYEQYF. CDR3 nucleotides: TGTGCCAGCAGTCTATGGACAGGGCTATCCTACGAGCAGTACTTC.

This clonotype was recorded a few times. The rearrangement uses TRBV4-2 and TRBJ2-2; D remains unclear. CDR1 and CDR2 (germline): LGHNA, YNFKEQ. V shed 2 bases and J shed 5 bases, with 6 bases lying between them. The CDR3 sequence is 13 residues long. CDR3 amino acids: CASSQSLTGELFF. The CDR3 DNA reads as TGTGCCAGCAGCCAATCTCTGACCGGGGAGCTGTTTTTT.

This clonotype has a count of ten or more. CDR3 nucleotides: TGCAGTGCCAACGACAGGGGGCAGGGTCAGCCCCAGCATTTT. Its translation is CSANDRGQGQPQHF. The chain joins TRBV20-1 to TRBJ1-5, with 10 bases identical to TRBD1. The V segment lost 6 bases and the J segment 6 bases; nucleotides outside the gene matches: 8. Germline V gene data show CDR1 as DFQATT and CDR2 as SNEGSKA (reference sequence). This CDR3 is 14 amino acids long.

CDR3 amino acids: CSARAGGGNQPQHF. Written as DNA, the CDR3 is TGCAGTGCTAGAGCCGGGGGGGGCAATCAGCCCCAGCATTTT. The V and J genes are TRBV20-1 and TRBJ1-5, with D maybe TRBD1 (5 bases). The V gene's germline CDR1 is DFQATT and CDR2 SNEGSKA (reference sequence). The CDR3 totals 14 residues. V was cut by 1 base and J by 2 bases, with 9 bases left in between.

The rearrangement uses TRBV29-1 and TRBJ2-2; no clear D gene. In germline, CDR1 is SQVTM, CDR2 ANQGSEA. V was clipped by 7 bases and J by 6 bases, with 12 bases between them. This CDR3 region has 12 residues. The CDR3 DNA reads TGCAGCGCTGGGCGGCAGCCCGGGGAGCTGTTTTTT. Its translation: CSAGRQPGELFF.

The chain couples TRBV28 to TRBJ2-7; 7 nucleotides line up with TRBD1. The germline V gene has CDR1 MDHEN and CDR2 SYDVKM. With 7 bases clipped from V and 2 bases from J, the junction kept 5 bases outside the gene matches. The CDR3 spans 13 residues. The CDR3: CASTGQDTYEQYF. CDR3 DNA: TGTGCCAGCACCGGACAGGATACCTACGAGCAGTACTTC.

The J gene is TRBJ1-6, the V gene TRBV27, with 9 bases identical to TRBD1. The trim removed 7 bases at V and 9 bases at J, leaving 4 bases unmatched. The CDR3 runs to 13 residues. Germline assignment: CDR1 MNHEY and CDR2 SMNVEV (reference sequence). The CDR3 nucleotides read TGTGCCAGCACACAGGGGGCTTCTTCACCCCTCCACTTT. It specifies CASTQGASSPLHF.

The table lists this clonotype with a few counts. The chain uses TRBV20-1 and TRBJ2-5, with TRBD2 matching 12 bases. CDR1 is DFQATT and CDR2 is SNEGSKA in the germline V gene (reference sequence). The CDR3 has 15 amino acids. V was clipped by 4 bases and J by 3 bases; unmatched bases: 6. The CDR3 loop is CSAIPRLAGEETQYF. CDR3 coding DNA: TGCAGTGCTATTCCCCGACTAGCGGGGGAAGAGACCCAGTACTTC.